These 32 T cell receptor beta chains share one sample of origin, sequenced in a study of CD8 T cells in Susac syndrome. RNA, at about 0.45 to 1 ug, was reverse transcribed with random hexamers. Via MiXCR, TCRdb re-called the immunoSEQ multiplex PCR reads, giving one row per CDR3 protein. The sample includes more than 100,000 distinct CDR3 sequences, 96% of them seen just once. Input material: CD4+ T cells from PBMCs. Receptors originate from a human donor with Susac syndrome.

The V call is TRBV29-1, the J call TRBJ2-5; D uncertain. From germline, CDR1 is SQVTM and CDR2 ANQGSEA. This CDR3 is 12 amino acids long. V shed 4 bases and J shed 3 bases, with 9 bases lying between them. In nucleotides, the CDR3 is TGCAGCGTTGTAGGTAGAGAAGAGACCCAGTACTTC. Translating it yields CSVVGREETQYF.

The chain combines TRBV3-1 with TRBJ2-1; D gene ambiguous. V dropped 3 bases and J dropped 9 bases, with 6 bases sitting between them. The CDR3 is 11 residues long. Germline V lookup: CDR1 LGHDT, CDR2 YNNKEL (reference sequence). CDR3 residues: CASSHEFEQFF. The CDR3 DNA reads as TGTGCCAGCAGCCACGAGTTTGAGCAGTTCTTC.

The V call is TRBV5-1, the J call TRBJ2-3; TRBD1 agrees at 8 bases. Germline CDR1 SGHRS, CDR2 YFSETQ. V lost 2 bases, J lost 4 bases, and 6 bases stayed unmatched. The CDR3 length is 15 residues. The CDR3 reads CASSFDQGAADTQYF. The CDR3 nucleotides read TGCGCCAGCAGCTTCGACCAGGGGGCGGCAGATACGCAGTATTTT.

V is TRBV3-1 and J is TRBJ2-7, with D uncertain. Germline CDR1 reads LGHDT; CDR2 reads YNNKEL (reference sequence). Trimming stripped 6 bases from V and 3 bases from J, with 9 bases between. The CDR3 has 12 amino acids. The CDR3 sequence is CASSLYSYEQYF. The CDR3 nucleotides read TGTGCCAGCAGTCTTTACAGCTACGAGCAGTACTTC.

In DNA, the CDR3 is TGCGCCAGCAGCCAAGTTACGGGGGGGGCCTACGAGCAGTACTTC. It is translated as CASSQVTGGAYEQYF. The chain is built from TRBV4-3 and TRBJ2-7, with 8 bases that match TRBD2. J lost 2 bases, V lost 1 base, and 4 bases had no gene match. The germline V gene has CDR1 LGHNA and CDR2 YSLEER. This CDR3 spans 15 amino acids.

The chain employs TRBV20-1 and TRBJ2-5; 8 bases align to TRBD1. With 2 bases clipped from V and 5 bases from J, the junction kept 16 bases outside the gene matches. CDR1 and CDR2 from the germline V gene are DFQATT and SNEGSKA (reference sequence). CDR3 length: 17 amino acids. CDR3 bases: TGCAGTGCTAGACCTGGGACAGGCCTTACCGGTCGGGAGACCCAGTACTTC. Translated, it gives CSARPGTGLTGRETQYF.

The J gene is TRBJ2-2, the V gene TRBV20-1; tentatively, D is TRBD2 (6 bases). The germline CDR1 and CDR2 sequences are DFQATT and SNEGSKA (reference sequence). V dropped 5 bases and J dropped 0 bases, with 10 bases sitting between them. The CDR3 is 14 amino acids. CDR3 amino acids: CSAREYPNTGELFF. The CDR3 bases are TGCAGTGCTCGGGAGTACCCGAACACCGGGGAGCTGTTTTTT.

The chain links TRBV15 to TRBJ2-1, with TRBD1 matching over 9 bases. CDR1 is LNHNV and CDR2 is YYDKDF in the germline V gene (reference sequence). This CDR3 contains 15 residues. Germline trimming cut 4 bases from V and 4 bases from J; bases unmatched to any gene: 5. The DNA of the CDR3 is TGTGCCACCAGCATCGAGGACAGGGGATACAATGAGCAGTTCTTC. This codes for CATSIEDRGYNEQFF.

V and J are TRBV20-1 and TRBJ2-7, with TRBD2 matching 8 bases. The CDR3 extends over 14 amino acids. Per germline, CDR1 DFQATT and CDR2 SNEGSKA (reference sequence). V trimming: 0 bases; J trimming: 2 bases; junction bases outside the gene matches: 3. The CDR3 protein is CSARETSVAYEQYF. In DNA, the CDR3 is TGCAGTGCTAGAGAGACTAGCGTTGCCTACGAGCAGTACTTC.

The sample holds one count of this clonotype. The rearrangement joins TRBV7-2 to TRBJ2-3; D ambiguous. There are 15 residues in the CDR3. CDR1 and CDR2 (germline): SGHTA, FQGNSA. V shed 5 bases and J shed 2 bases, with 14 bases lying between them. DNA for the CDR3: TGTGCCAGCAGCCCGGTGGCCTACGACACAGATACGCAGTATTTT. Encoded protein: CASSPVAYDTDTQYF.

This chain connects TRBV15 to TRBJ2-7, with 8 bases aligning to TRBD2. The V gene's germline CDR1 is LNHNV and CDR2 YYDKDF (reference sequence). The CDR3 contains 14 residues. The V and J ends lost 1 base and 7 bases, in that order; junction bases with no gene match: 6. The CDR3 loop reads CATSRAPGGREQYF. The CDR3 nucleotides read TGTGCCACCAGCAGAGCCCCGGGGGGGCGGGAGCAGTACTTC.

The chain employs TRBV18 and TRBJ2-5; D is unclear. The germline V gene encodes CDR1 KGHSH and CDR2 LQKENI. Trimming left V 0 bases short and J 7 bases short, with 15 bases between. This CDR3 has 15 amino acids. The CDR3 sequence: CASSPPEQTVRTQYF. The CDR3 coding sequence is TGTGCCAGCTCACCACCGGAACAGACCGTTCGGACCCAGTACTTC.

The J gene is TRBJ2-2, the V gene TRBV6-1, with 8 positions matching TRBD2. The CDR3 runs to 16 residues. Trimming cost V 8 bases and J 9 bases; bases outside gene matches: 17. CDR1 MNHNS and CDR2 SASEGT come from the germline V gene. Here the CDR3 reads CASLRLAGGRTRELFF. CDR3 coding DNA: TGTGCCAGCCTCCGATTGGCGGGAGGTCGGACCCGGGAGCTGTTTTTT.

The chain couples TRBV7-9 to TRBJ2-7, with D possibly being TRBD2 (5 bases). The germline V and J ends were trimmed by 5 bases and 2 bases, with 22 bases remaining between them. From germline, CDR1 is SEHNR and CDR2 FQNEAQ (reference sequence). The CDR3 covers 17 residues. CDR3 DNA: TGTGCCAGCAGCCACACTGGGAGCGGAGACCCTACCTACGAGCAGTACTTC. This encodes CASSHTGSGDPTYEQYF.

The chain is built from TRBV4-1 and TRBJ1-1, with TRBD1 identical over 9 bases. This CDR3 has 16 amino acids. With 1 base clipped from V and 1 base from J, the junction kept 4 bases outside the gene matches. Germline V gene sequence: CDR1 MGHRA, CDR2 YSYEKL. The CDR3 nucleotides read TGCGCCAGCAGCCAAGTAGGACAGGGGAGGAACACTGAAGCTTTCTTT. Its protein is CASSQVGQGRNTEAFF.

The chain has TRBV2 and TRBJ2-2; D gene ambiguous. Germline CDR1 and CDR2: SNHLY and FYNNEI. V dropped 5 bases and J dropped 1 base, with 5 bases sitting between them. CDR3 length: 13 amino acids. The CDR3 DNA is TGTGCCAGCAGTCGAGTGAACACCGGGGAGCTGTTTTTT. The encoded protein is CASSRVNTGELFF.

The chain employs TRBV7-9 and TRBJ1-1, with 9 bases matching TRBD1. Unmatched junction bases numbered 3, after V lost 1 base and J lost 3 bases. Germline V lookup: CDR1 SEHNR, CDR2 FQNEAQ (reference sequence). CDR3 length: 15 residues. The DNA for the CDR3 is TGTGCCAGCAGCTTAGGATGGGACAGGGACACTGAAGCTTTCTTT. Encoded protein: CASSLGWDRDTEAFF.

CDR3 in DNA: TGTGCCAGCAGTTTAAGGGATAGGGCATCCTACACCTTC. Encoded protein: CASSLRDRASYTF. The chain has TRBV12-3 or TRBV12-4 and TRBJ1-2; the D is unclear. Deletions cut 2 bases from V and 10 bases from J, with 14 bases between. This CDR3 has 13 residues.

This sequence joins TRBV30 and TRBJ2-1, with 8 nucleotides matching TRBD2. CDR3 length: 16 residues. V was clipped by 5 bases and J by 9 bases; unmatched bases: 18. CDR1 and CDR2 (germline): GTSNPN, SVGIG (reference sequence). The CDR3 DNA sequence: TGTGCCTGGGCACCCGGGGGACTAGTGTTTACTGCTGAGCAGTTCTTC. Translated, it gives CAWAPGGLVFTAEQFF.

This clonotype occurred once. This sequence joins TRBV20-1 and TRBJ2-7; maybe TRBD2 (5 bases). This CDR3 region has 14 residues. Germline V gene lookup returns CDR1 DFQATT and CDR2 SNEGSKA (reference sequence). Trimming took off 1 base at V and 6 bases at J, with 16 bases between the two ends. The CDR3 loop reads CSARGTEQDFEQYF. Written as DNA, the CDR3 is TGCAGTGCTAGAGGAACTGAGCAGGACTTCGAGCAGTACTTC.

The chain has TRBV18 and TRBJ1-1; D gene unclear. The CDR3 sequence is 15 residues long. The V end lost 6 bases, the J end lost 1 base, and 15 bases lay between the germline ends. Germline lookup yields CDR1 KGHSH and CDR2 LQKENI. The CDR3 DNA reads TGTGCCAGCTCCCCCGGTCAGGTACCGAACACTGAAGCTTTCTTT. Protein product: CASSPGQVPNTEAFF.

The chain uses TRBV7-2 and TRBJ2-5, with 7 bases that match TRBD2. The CDR3 runs to 16 residues. J gave up 5 bases and V 5 bases, and 14 bases lay outside the gene matches. The germline CDR1 and CDR2 sequences are SGHTA and FQGNSA. The DNA of the CDR3 is TGTGCCAGCAGCCAGCCGGGACTACCGAATAGGGAGACCCAGTACTTC. This encodes CASSQPGLPNRETQYF. Looking up the rest from reference TRBV7-2 and TRBJ2-5 gives the full variable domain: GAGVSQSPSNKVTEKGKDVELRCDPISGHTALYWYRQSLGQGLEFLIYFQGNSAPDKSGLPSDRFSAERTGGSVSTLTIQRTQQEDSAVYLCASSQPGLPNRETQYFGPGTRLLVL.

The chain carries TRBV19 and TRBJ2-2, with D possibly TRBD2 on 5 matching bases. Per the germline V gene, CDR1 is LNHDA and CDR2 is SQIVND (reference sequence). Trimming stripped 6 bases from V and 5 bases from J, with 13 bases between. This CDR3 has 14 amino acids. The CDR3 region has the DNA TGTGCCAGTAGACCGGGAACTAAAACCGGGGAGCTGTTTTTT. The encoded protein is CASRPGTKTGELFF.

Details on this clonotype: Germline is not matched at one junction end, which may reflect a read error. V and J are TRBV6-5 and TRBJ2-7; 10 bases are shared with TRBD1. CDR1 is MNHEY, CDR2 SVGAGI, per germline. The CDR3 runs to 16 residues. CDR3 in amino acids: CASSDSGQGRTYEQYF. The CDR3 region has the DNA TGTGCCAGCAGTGACTCGGGACAGGGGCGGACCTACGAGCAGTACTTC.

This sequence joins TRBV4-1 and TRBJ2-1, with D unresolved. Germline CDR1 and CDR2: MGHRA and YSYEKL. The CDR3 extends over 12 amino acids. V lost 0 bases and J 10 bases, leaving 7 bases between the germline ends. CDR3 sequence: CASSQDQAEQFF. The CDR3 DNA reads as TGCGCCAGCAGCCAAGATCAGGCCGAGCAGTTCTTC.

The chain carries TRBV3-1 and TRBJ2-5; no clear D gene. V gave up 1 base and J gave up 7 bases, with 10 bases separating them. This CDR3 comprises 13 residues. CDR1 is LGHDT, CDR2 YNNKEL, per germline (reference sequence). CDR3 DNA: TGTGCCAGCAGCCAAGCCCCCATGGCGACCCAGTACTTC. The encoded protein is CASSQAPMATQYF.

This chain uses TRBV29-1 with TRBJ1-1; maybe TRBD1 (6 bases). Germline V gene lookup returns CDR1 SQVTM and CDR2 ANQGSEA. Trimming shortened V by 5 bases and J by 1 base, and 11 bases separated the two germline ends. This CDR3 is 13 amino acids long. This chain's CDR3 is CSVPGHKNTEAFF. The DNA for the CDR3 is TGCAGCGTTCCGGGACACAAGAACACTGAAGCTTTCTTT.

The chain recombines TRBV20-1 with TRBJ2-1; 10 bases agree with TRBD2. J was trimmed by 5 bases and V by 5 bases; bases with no gene match: 12. The CDR3 sequence is 16 residues long. Germline V gives CDR1 DFQATT, CDR2 SNEGSKA (reference sequence). The chain's CDR3 is CSAQKPKAGGDNEQFF. As DNA, the CDR3 is TGCAGTGCTCAGAAACCCAAAGCGGGAGGGGACAATGAGCAGTTCTTC.

The chain couples TRBV7-8 to TRBJ1-1, with D perhaps TRBD1 (5 bases). CDR3 size: 14 residues. Trimming shortened V by 6 bases and J by 1 base, and 12 bases separated the two germline ends. CDR1 and CDR2 from the germline V gene are SGHVS and FQNEAQ. Written as DNA, the CDR3 is TGTGCCAGCAGTCCCGGGACGGCGAACACTGAAGCTTTCTTT. It yields the protein CASSPGTANTEAFF.

The chain joins TRBV29-1 to TRBJ1-1; D is undetermined. The CDR3 is 11 amino acids. Germline loops: CDR1 SQVTM, CDR2 ANQGSEA. V was cut by 5 bases and J by 1 base, with 5 bases left in between. The CDR3 region has the DNA TGCAGCGTTCACCGGAACACTGAAGCTTTCTTT. It specifies CSVHRNTEAFF.

This rearrangement joins TRBV7-3 to TRBJ2-1; TRBD2 aligns across 9 bases. The CDR3 extends over 21 amino acids. V shed 4 bases and J 7 bases; nucleotides not matched to a gene: 26. Germline lookup yields CDR1 SGHTA and CDR2 FQGTGA. The CDR3 spells CASSSTPHRDRSSGNRNEQFF. The CDR3 DNA sequence: TGTGCCAGCAGCTCCACACCCCACAGGGATAGGTCTAGCGGGAATAGGAATGAGCAGTTCTTC.

The gene calls are TRBV28 and TRBJ1-2; no reliable D call. V shed 4 bases and J shed 0 bases, with 9 bases lying between them. The CDR3 covers 14 residues. Germline loops: CDR1 MDHEN, CDR2 SYDVKM. This CDR3 reads CASSSTQANYGYTF. CDR3 coding DNA: TGTGCCAGCAGTTCAACCCAGGCTAACTATGGCTACACCTTC.